This passage covers 5 T cell receptor beta chains from one sample sequenced in a study of T cells in tumors after PD-1 blockade. Clones were sequenced by immunoSEQ multiplex PCR, and TCRdb holds only the in-frame ones, with some missing. Here the sample spans 5,500 to 7,000 clones, around 68% being singletons. The sequences come from tumor tissue, collected before anti-PD-1 treatment. The origin of the receptors is a human donor with basal cell carcinoma.

This clone has more than one count but fewer than ten. The chain combines TRBV6-1 with TRBJ1-5, with TRBD1 matching over 7 bases. V was pared by 5 bases and J by 3 bases, with 7 bases of the junction left unmatched. This CDR3 spans 15 amino acids. The V gene's germline CDR1 is MNHNS and CDR2 SASEGT. The DNA of the CDR3 is TGTGCCAGCAGTTGGGGGACAGCAACCAATCAGCCCCAGCATTTT. As protein: CASSWGTATNQPQHF.

The chain joins TRBV13 to TRBJ2-3; 11 positions match TRBD2. The J segment lost 0 bases and the V segment lost 1 base, leaving 9 bases of the junction unmatched. The length of the CDR3 is 19 residues. CDR1 is PRHDT and CDR2 is FYEKMQ in the germline V gene (reference sequence). The CDR3 reads CASSLVLAGGLTSTDTQYF. DNA of the CDR3: TGTGCCAGCAGCTTAGTTTTAGCGGGGGGGCTAACCAGCACAGATACGCAGTATTTT.

This sequence joins TRBV5-1 and TRBJ1-1; no reliable D call. There are 15 residues in the CDR3. The V end lost 0 bases, the J end lost 0 bases, and 9 bases lay between the germline ends. In germline, CDR1 is SGHRS, CDR2 YFSETQ. The CDR3 coding sequence is TGCGCCAGCAGCTTGGATCTGGGGATGAACACTGAAGCTTTCTTT. This translates into CASSLDLGMNTEAFF.

Of note for this clone: The same CDR3 can be traced to other DNA sequences in this sample. The DNA of the CDR3 is TGTGCCAGCAGCCAAGAGCTCCGGGGAGATACGCAGTATTTT. Amino acid sequence: CASSQELRGDTQYF. The J gene is TRBJ2-3, the V gene TRBV14; tentatively, D is TRBD2 (5 bases). Germline V lookup: CDR1 SGHDN, CDR2 FVKESK. There are 14 residues in the CDR3. Trimming stripped 0 bases from V and 5 bases from J, with 9 bases between.

This chain links TRBV5-1 with TRBJ2-2; 8 bases align to TRBD1. Trimming took 4 bases from V and 7 from J; bases not matched to a gene: 6. This CDR3 region has 14 residues. From germline, CDR1 is SGHRS and CDR2 YFSETQ. CDR3 sequence: CASSGTGGHGELFF. The CDR3 DNA follows: TGCGCCAGCAGCGGTACAGGGGGTCACGGGGAGCTGTTTTTT.